This TCR beta chain was identified in a study of blood T cells in healthy people across ages. The table lists this clonotype with a few counts. Primers used in a second PCR of about 6 to 11 cycles were a sample-barcoded 5' primer and a J-beta primer mix. A 12-random-nucleotide template-switch adaptor tagged each cDNA molecule. MiXCR, applied by TCRdb to the 5' RACE reads, yields one record per CDR3 protein. This table has around 1,000,000 distinct CDR3 sequences, around 27% appearing once. The CDR3 is 15 residues long. With 4 bases clipped from V and 5 bases from J, the junction kept 10 bases outside the gene matches. CDR1 and CDR2 (germline): MNHEY, SMNVEV (reference sequence). A further study also used this sample, focusing on T cells of mothers and their children. From that second work: Thymic selection molds TCR recombination output in a comparable way in related and unrelated pairs. Compared with unrelated pairs, related mother-child pairs had slightly higher, non-significant overlap.

This chain uses TRBV27 with TRBJ1-2; the match to TRBD1 covers 7 bases. The clonotype comes from a girl aged 2 to 10 in good health. The sequencing sample was made of blood. CDR3 coding DNA: TGTGCCAGCAGTTCCGCAGGGGGTTTTAAGTATGGCTACACCTTC. It encodes CASSSAGGFKYGYTF.